This TCR beta chain came from a study of yellow fever vaccine responses in identical twins. Each CDR3 protein is one row after TCRdb ran MiXCR on the RT-PCR reads. Counted here are roughly 4,200 distinct CDR3 sequences, 65% to 90% occurring once; the ten biggest clones make up about 3%. Concerning this clonotype: Its antigen is unidentified.

Broader study findings: Reported findings indicate that twins' vaccine T cell responses seemed partially convergent, partially personalized.

The source is a woman younger than 30 who received the yellow fever vaccine. Sequenced here: T cells from blood (PBMCs), unsorted or a sorted subset (not recorded which), sampled before or after yellow fever vaccination (not recorded which).

The CDR3 protein is CASSTGGPYEQYF. CDR3 sequence (DNA): TGTGCCAGCAGTACAGGGGGCCCCTACGAGCAGTACTTC. This chain uses TRBV2 with TRBJ2-7, with 9 positions matching TRBD1. Trimming took 5 bases from V and 2 from J; bases not matched to a gene: 1. Germline CDR1 is SNHLY and CDR2 is FYNNEI. This CDR3 is 13 amino acids long.